These 30 T cell receptor beta chains share one sample of origin, sequenced in a study of blood T cell repertoires in COVID-19. The method was immunoSEQ multiplex PCR; TCRdb's version includes in-frame clones alone and lacks a portion of them. The sample includes 350,000 to 400,000 clones, over 75% of them seen just once. Sequencing input: PBMCs or T cells enriched from blood (not recorded which). These receptors originate from a man aged 18 to 30 who had recovered from COVID-19.

This sequence joins TRBV24-1 and TRBJ2-2, with D maybe TRBD1 (5 bases). CDR3 length: 14 amino acids. Trimming removed 8 bases at V and 1 base at J, with 10 bases between. CDR1 and CDR2 from the germline V gene are KGHDR and SFDVKD. CDR3 protein: CATKDSRNTGELFF. The CDR3 DNA follows: TGTGCCACCAAAGACAGCAGGAACACCGGGGAGCTGTTTTTT.

The rearrangement links TRBV2 to TRBJ2-6; D is ambiguous. The V end was cut by 0 bases, the J end by 4 bases, with 4 bases between. The CDR3 runs to 14 residues. In germline, CDR1 is SNHLY, CDR2 FYNNEI. The chain's CDR3 is CASSEALGANVLTF. The CDR3 DNA is TGTGCCAGCAGTGAAGCGCTAGGGGCCAACGTCCTGACTTTC. Full variable domain (missing parts from reference TRBV2 and TRBJ2-6): EPEVTQTPSHQVTQMGQEVILRCVPISNHLYFYWYRQILGQKVEFLVSFYNNEISEKSEIFDDQFSVERPDGSNFTLKIRSTKLEDSAMYFCASSEALGANVLTFGAGSRLTVL.

The chain carries TRBV6-5 and TRBJ1-2; a weak D match, TRBD1 (5 bases). This CDR3 spans 14 amino acids. V lost 7 bases and J 3 bases, leaving 15 bases between the germline ends. In germline, CDR1 is MNHEY, CDR2 SVGAGI. The chain's CDR3 is CASMAAGGYYGYTF. The CDR3 DNA reads TGTGCCAGCATGGCAGCGGGGGGGTACTATGGCTACACCTTC.

This chain links TRBV18 with TRBJ1-5, with 8 bases matching TRBD1. CDR1 is KGHSH and CDR2 is LQKENI in the germline V gene. This CDR3 has 15 amino acids. V shed 3 bases and J 4 bases; nucleotides not matched to a gene: 5. The CDR3 here is CASSPLGQANQPQHF. DNA for the CDR3: TGTGCCAGCTCACCGTTGGGACAGGCAAATCAGCCCCAGCATTTT. Full variable domain (outside the CDR3, taken from reference TRBV18 and TRBJ1-5): NAGVMQNPRHLVRRRGQEARLRCSPMKGHSHVYWYRQLPEEGLKFMVYLQKENIIDESGMPKERFSAEFPKEGPSILRIQQVVRGDSAAYFCASSPLGQANQPQHFGDGTRLSIL.

This clone was counted a single time. V usage is TRBV19 and J usage is TRBJ1-5; 8 bases fit TRBD1. Germline V gene lookup returns CDR1 LNHDA and CDR2 SQIVND (reference sequence). CDR3 length: 17 residues. The J segment lost 4 bases and the V segment lost 2 bases, leaving 10 bases of the junction unmatched. CDR3 in amino acids: CASSIRTGGTANQPQHF. DNA for the CDR3: TGTGCCAGTAGTATACGAACAGGGGGGACCGCTAATCAGCCCCAGCATTTT.

The genes are TRBV7-9 and TRBJ2-3; D perhaps matches TRBD2 (5 bases). Between the trimmed V and J ends, which lost 8 bases and 2 bases, there was a span of 23 bases. CDR1 and CDR2 (germline): SEHNR, FQNEAQ (reference sequence). The CDR3 totals 17 residues. In DNA, the CDR3 is TGTGCCAGCTTCCCGTTAAAGTTGAGCGGCCACACAGATACGCAGTATTTT. It codes for CASFPLKLSGHTDTQYF.

The chain has TRBV21-1 and TRBJ2-1; the table gives TRBD1 as D, unverified against the DNA. TRBV21-1 is termed a pseudogene. The CDR3 spans 17 residues. The CDR3 nucleotides read TGTGCCAGCAGCAAAGGGTCCGCACAGGGTTCCTACAATGAGCAGTTCTTC. As protein: CASSKGSAQGSYNEQFF.

This sequence joins TRBV4-3 and TRBJ2-3; weak D call: TRBD1 (7 bases). V was clipped by 4 bases and J by 2 bases, with 13 bases between them. The CDR3 is 15 amino acids. Germline lookup yields CDR1 LGHNA and CDR2 YSLEER. The CDR3 bases are TGCGCCAGCAGCCCAGGGGGGTATTCCACAGATACGCAGTATTTT. It yields the protein CASSPGGYSTDTQYF.

The chain links TRBV19 to TRBJ2-2, with D perhaps TRBD2 (7 bases). V shed 0 bases and J shed 1 base, with 18 bases lying between them. Per germline, CDR1 LNHDA and CDR2 SQIVND (reference sequence). The CDR3 is 19 amino acids. The CDR3 spells CASSIEVAGATGNTGELFF. In DNA, the CDR3 is TGTGCCAGTAGTATAGAGGTGGCGGGGGCGACAGGGAACACCGGGGAGCTGTTTTTT.

This chain connects TRBV2 to TRBJ2-7; a weak D match, TRBD1 (5 bases). Trimming pared 5 bases from V and 7 bases from J, leaving 9 bases between. Germline lookup yields CDR1 SNHLY and CDR2 FYNNEI. The CDR3 runs to 11 residues. The CDR3 spells CASSYDREQYF. The CDR3 bases are TGTGCCAGCAGTTACGACAGAGAGCAGTACTTC.

The chain carries TRBV7-2 and TRBJ2-1, with 8 positions matching TRBD1. The V segment lost 5 bases and the J segment 7 bases; nucleotides outside the gene matches: 13. The CDR3 extends over 16 amino acids. From germline, CDR1 is SGHTA and CDR2 FQGNSA. CDR3 loop: CASSLRQGRSLNEQFF. The CDR3 coding sequence is TGTGCCAGCAGCCTGAGACAGGGGAGATCCCTAAATGAGCAGTTCTTC.

The rearrangement uses TRBV28 and TRBJ2-7; the D gene is possibly TRBD2 (5 bases). The V gene's germline CDR1 is MDHEN and CDR2 SYDVKM. Trimming removed 7 bases at V and 7 bases at J, with 17 bases between. This CDR3 has 13 amino acids. Written as DNA, the CDR3 is TGTGCCAGCACCTCTACTAGGGTCGGTGAGCAGTACTTC. Its translation: CASTSTRVGEQYF.

The V call is TRBV27, the J call TRBJ2-7; the D gene is possibly TRBD1 (5 bases). The CDR3 length is 14 residues. Germline CDR1 is MNHEY and CDR2 is SMNVEV (reference sequence). V was shortened by 3 bases and J by 6 bases, with 15 bases between the two germline ends. CDR3 region: CASSFPGRQGEQYF. In DNA form, the CDR3 reads TGTGCCAGCAGTTTCCCCGGACGTCAGGGCGAGCAGTACTTC.

V gene TRBV11-3 combines with J gene TRBJ1-1; 10 bases align to TRBD1. CDR1 and CDR2 (germline): SGHNT, YENEEA. After removal of 5 bases from V and 8 bases from J, the junction contained 11 bases not matched to a gene. The CDR3 is made up of 15 amino acids. The CDR3 is CASSNGPGQGTEAFF. The CDR3 DNA reads TGTGCCAGCAGCAATGGCCCGGGACAGGGGACGGAAGCTTTCTTT.

The chain joins TRBV20-1 to TRBJ1-4, with 7 bases lining up with TRBD1. CDR1 and CDR2 (germline): DFQATT, SNEGSKA (reference sequence). Unmatched junction bases numbered 8, after V lost 3 bases and J lost 7 bases. There are 14 residues in the CDR3. The CDR3 DNA is TGCAGTGCTAGTAAATCAGGGGGATCTGAAAAACTGTTTTTT. It translates to CSASKSGGSEKLFF.

This chain connects TRBV28 to TRBJ2-7; the D is unclear. Trimming shortened V by 5 bases and J by 0 bases, and 14 bases separated the two germline ends. The CDR3 runs to 15 residues. Germline lookup yields CDR1 MDHEN and CDR2 SYDVKM. The CDR3 here is CASSRPLWSSYEQYF. CDR3 bases: TGTGCCAGCAGTCGCCCCCTTTGGAGCTCCTACGAGCAGTACTTC.

The gene calls are TRBV7-3 and TRBJ2-1; D unclear. V gave up 0 bases and J gave up 0 bases, with 9 bases separating them. CDR1 and CDR2 from the germline V gene are SGHTA and FQGTGA. This CDR3 is built from 16 residues. CDR3 amino acids: CASSLTSRSSYNEQFF. The CDR3 DNA is TGTGCCAGCAGCTTAACTTCCAGATCCTCCTACAATGAGCAGTTCTTC.

The V call is TRBV7-9, the J call TRBJ1-1; possible D gene TRBD1, 5 bases. V was pared by 5 bases and J by 4 bases, with 17 bases between. CDR1 and CDR2 (germline): SEHNR, FQNEAQ (reference sequence). The CDR3 is 15 amino acids. CDR3 region: CASSPRGWGGTEAFF. In nucleotides, the CDR3 is TGTGCCAGCAGCCCCCGGGGGTGGGGCGGCACTGAAGCTTTCTTT.

V is TRBV25-1 and J is TRBJ2-1; TRBD2 agrees at 13 bases. V lost 7 bases, J lost 11 bases, and 11 bases stayed unmatched. Per germline, CDR1 MGHDK and CDR2 SYGVNS. CDR3 length equals 15 residues. The CDR3 coding sequence is TGTGCCAGCACTCGAACCGGGACTAGCGGGGCCCAGCAGTTCTTC. It encodes CASTRTGTSGAQQFF.

The CDR3 spells CSASETTSYEQYF. The CDR3 DNA is TGCAGTGCTAGTGAGACTACTTCCTACGAGCAGTACTTC. This chain links TRBV20-1 with TRBJ2-7; tentative D call: TRBD2 (5 bases). V lost 3 bases to trimming and J lost 1 base, with 10 bases between them. CDR3 length equals 13 residues. The germline gives CDR1 DFQATT, CDR2 SNEGSKA (reference sequence).

This clone has just one count. The gene calls are TRBV7-2 and TRBJ1-6; D possibly corresponds to TRBD1 (5 bases). The CDR3 spans 15 residues. V lost 0 bases and J 8 bases, leaving 11 bases between the germline ends. Germline V lookup: CDR1 SGHTA, CDR2 FQGNSA. The CDR3 region has the DNA TGTGCCAGCAGCTTAGCGGGGGGAGGAGATTCACCCCTCCACTTT. As protein: CASSLAGGGDSPLHF.

The CDR3 spells CASSVSRVRTGGEKLFF. In DNA form, the CDR3 reads TGTGCCAGCAGTGTAAGTCGCGTGAGGACAGGGGGAGAAAAACTGTTTTTT. The chain joins TRBV25-1 to TRBJ1-4; 10 bases are shared with TRBD1. Germline CDR1 reads MGHDK; CDR2 reads SYGVNS. The ends lost 4 bases at V and 8 bases at J; junction bases unmatched: 13. The CDR3 is made up of 17 amino acids. Variable domain in full (rest from reference TRBV25-1 and TRBJ1-4): EADIYQTPRYLVIGTGKKITLECSQTMGHDKMYWYQQDPGMELHLIHYSYGVNSTEKGDLSSESTVSRIRTEHFPLTLESARPSHTSQYLCASSVSRVRTGGEKLFFGSGTQLSVL.

This clone was picked up one time. The gene calls are TRBV4-3 and TRBJ2-1; TRBD2 might be the D (6 bases). There are 17 residues in the CDR3. Trimming shortened V by 0 bases and J by 4 bases, and 16 bases separated the two germline ends. Germline assignment: CDR1 LGHNA and CDR2 YSLEER. The CDR3 region is CASSQDIAGSTYNEQFF. In nucleotides, the CDR3 is TGCGCCAGCAGCCAAGATATCGCGGGATCCACTTACAATGAGCAGTTCTTC.

This clone was recorded a few times. The chain has TRBV24-1 and TRBJ2-7; D unclear. From germline, CDR1 is KGHDR and CDR2 SFDVKD. The CDR3 consists of 14 residues. V shed 5 bases and J shed 2 bases, with 12 bases lying between them. The CDR3 coding sequence is TGTGCCACCAGTGCTGACAATGCCCCCTACGAGCAGTACTTC. Its protein is CATSADNAPYEQYF.

The sample holds a few counts of this clone. The CDR3 loop reads CASSPPGQGASEQYF. Written as DNA, the CDR3 is TGCGCCAGCAGCCCCCCGGGACAGGGGGCCTCCGAGCAGTACTTC. The rearrangement joins TRBV4-1 to TRBJ2-7; 12 bases are shared with TRBD1. Per the germline V gene, CDR1 is MGHRA and CDR2 is YSYEKL. This CDR3 has 15 amino acids. V was pared by 4 bases and J by 6 bases, with 7 bases of the junction left unmatched.

V is TRBV20-1 and J is TRBJ1-2, with D possibly matching TRBD1 (5 bases). CDR3 length equals 10 residues. Trimming removed 4 bases from V and 7 bases from J, with 7 bases in between. CDR1 DFQATT and CDR2 SNEGSKA come from the germline V gene (reference sequence). CDR3 sequence: CSAKGAGYTF. The CDR3 coding sequence is TGCAGTGCTAAAGGGGCTGGCTACACCTTC.

The J gene is TRBJ1-3, the V gene TRBV4-1; 10 nucleotides line up with TRBD1. Germline CDR1 reads MGHRA; CDR2 reads YSYEKL. This CDR3 contains 15 residues. Losses at the gene ends were 5 bases for V and 2 bases for J; bases not matched to a gene: 3. CDR3 sequence reads: CASSKGQGAGNTIYF. The CDR3 bases are TGCGCCAGCAGCAAAGGACAGGGGGCTGGAAACACCATATATTTT.

The chain carries TRBV15 and TRBJ2-6, with TRBD2 as a possible D gene (6 bases). CDR1 LNHNV and CDR2 YYDKDF come from the germline V gene (reference sequence). V dropped 8 bases and J dropped 0 bases, with 14 bases sitting between them. The CDR3 extends over 16 amino acids. DNA for the CDR3: TGTGCCACCTCTTTCCGGGGGAACTCTGGGGCCAACGTCCTGACTTTC. It yields the protein CATSFRGNSGANVLTF.

In DNA form, the CDR3 reads TGTGCCACTAAAGGGGGGGGAGCGCTCCAAGAGACCCAGTACTTC. Translation gives CATKGGGALQETQYF. The chain joins TRBV19 to TRBJ2-5; D perhaps matches TRBD2 (7 bases). The V gene lost 10 bases and the J gene lost 1 base, with 19 bases spanning the gap. Germline V gene lookup returns CDR1 LNHDA and CDR2 SQIVND (reference sequence). CDR3 length: 15 amino acids.

The gene calls are TRBV28 and TRBJ1-2; D remains ambiguous. The CDR3 is 16 amino acids. V was pared by 3 bases and J by 0 bases, with 14 bases between. Germline V gene sequence: CDR1 MDHEN, CDR2 SYDVKM. The CDR3 spells CASSFSDGLTNYGYTF. The CDR3, as DNA: TGTGCCAGCAGTTTTTCGGACGGACTTACTAACTATGGCTACACCTTC.